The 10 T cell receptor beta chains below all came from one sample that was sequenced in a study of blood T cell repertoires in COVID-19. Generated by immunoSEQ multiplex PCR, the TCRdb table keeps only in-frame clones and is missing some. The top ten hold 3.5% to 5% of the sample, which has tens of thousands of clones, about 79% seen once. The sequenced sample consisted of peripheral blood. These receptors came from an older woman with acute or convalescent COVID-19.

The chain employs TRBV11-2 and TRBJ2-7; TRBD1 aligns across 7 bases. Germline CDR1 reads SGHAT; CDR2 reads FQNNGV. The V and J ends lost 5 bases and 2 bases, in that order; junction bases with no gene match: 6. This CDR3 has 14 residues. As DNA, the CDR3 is TGTGCCAGCAGCATCAGAGACAGGGCCTACGAGCAGTACTTC. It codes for CASSIRDRAYEQYF.

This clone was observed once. The CDR3 here is CATSRDSYGYTF. The CDR3 DNA reads as TGTGCCACCAGCAGAGACAGCTATGGCTACACCTTC. V usage is TRBV15 and J usage is TRBJ1-2; D uncertain. The CDR3 covers 12 residues. Trimming took off 0 bases at V and 4 bases at J, with 3 bases between the two ends. Germline V CDR1 and CDR2: LNHNV, YYDKDF (reference sequence). Full variable domain (missing parts from reference TRBV15 and TRBJ1-2): DAMVIQNPRYQVTQFGKPVTLSCSQTLNHNVMYWYQQKSSQAPKLLFHYYDKDFNNEADTPDNFQSRRPNTSFCFLDIRSPGLGDTAMYLCATSRDSYGYTFGSGTRLTVV.

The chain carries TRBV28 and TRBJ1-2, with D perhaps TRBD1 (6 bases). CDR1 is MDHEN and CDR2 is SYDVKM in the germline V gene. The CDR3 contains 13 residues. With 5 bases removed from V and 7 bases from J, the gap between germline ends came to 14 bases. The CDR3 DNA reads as TGTGCCAGCAGTAGCGGGGGGCAACTTGGCTACACCTTC. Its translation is CASSSGGQLGYTF.

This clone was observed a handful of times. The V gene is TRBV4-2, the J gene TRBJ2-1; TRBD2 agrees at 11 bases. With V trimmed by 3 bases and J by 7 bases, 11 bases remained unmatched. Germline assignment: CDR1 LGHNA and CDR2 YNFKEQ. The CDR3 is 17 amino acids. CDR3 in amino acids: CASSQTRLAGTVNEQFF. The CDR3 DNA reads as TGTGCCAGCAGCCAGACCAGACTAGCGGGGACGGTGAATGAGCAGTTCTTC.

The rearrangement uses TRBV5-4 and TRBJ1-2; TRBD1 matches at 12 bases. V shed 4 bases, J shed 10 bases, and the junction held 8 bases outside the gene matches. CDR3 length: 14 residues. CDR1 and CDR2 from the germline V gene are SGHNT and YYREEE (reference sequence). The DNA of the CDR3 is TGTGCCAGCAGCACGGGACAGGGGGCGCGGTCCTACACCTTC. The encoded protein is CASSTGQGARSYTF.

CDR3 nucleotide sequence: TGTGCCAGCAGCCAAGACCGGACAGGGGGCGTCCGAGAAGGTGGCTACACCTTC. Translating gives CASSQDRTGGVREGGYTF. The rearrangement uses TRBV3-1 (or the pseudogene TRBV3-2) and TRBJ1-2; 11 positions match TRBD1. Trimming took 0 bases from V and 7 from J; bases not matched to a gene: 13. In germline, CDR1 is LGHDT, CDR2 YNNKEL (reference sequence). This CDR3 has 18 amino acids.

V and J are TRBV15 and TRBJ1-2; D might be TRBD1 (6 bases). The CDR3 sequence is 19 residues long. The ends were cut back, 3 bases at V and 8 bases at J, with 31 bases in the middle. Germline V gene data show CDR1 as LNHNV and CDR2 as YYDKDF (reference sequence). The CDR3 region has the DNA TGTGCCACCAGCAGGTCTTGGAGGCAGGGGACCTTCCCGGGCGCGGGCTACACCTTC. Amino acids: CATSRSWRQGTFPGAGYTF.

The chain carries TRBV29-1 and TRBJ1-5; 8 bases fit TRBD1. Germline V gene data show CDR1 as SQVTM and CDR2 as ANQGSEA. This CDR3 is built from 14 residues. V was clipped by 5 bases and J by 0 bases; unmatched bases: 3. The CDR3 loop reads CSVRQGNSNQPQHF. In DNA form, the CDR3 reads TGCAGCGTTAGACAGGGGAATAGCAATCAGCCCCAGCATTTT.

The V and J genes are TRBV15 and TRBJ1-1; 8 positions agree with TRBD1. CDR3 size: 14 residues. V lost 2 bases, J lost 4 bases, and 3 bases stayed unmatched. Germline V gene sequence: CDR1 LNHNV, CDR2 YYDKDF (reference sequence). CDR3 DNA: TGTGCCACCAGCAGAAGACAGGGGATCACTGAAGCTTTCTTT. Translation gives CATSRRQGITEAFF. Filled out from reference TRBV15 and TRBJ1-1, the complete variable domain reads DAMVIQNPRYQVTQFGKPVTLSCSQTLNHNVMYWYQQKSSQAPKLLFHYYDKDFNNEADTPDNFQSRRPNTSFCFLDIRSPGLGDTAMYLCATSRRQGITEAFFGQGTRLTVV.

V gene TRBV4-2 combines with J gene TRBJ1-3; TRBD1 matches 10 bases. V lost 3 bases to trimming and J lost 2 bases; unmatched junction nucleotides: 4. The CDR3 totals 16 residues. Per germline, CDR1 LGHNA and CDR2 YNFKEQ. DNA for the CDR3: TGTGCCAGCAGCCATGCCGGGACAGGGGCTGGAAACACCATATATTTT. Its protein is CASSHAGTGAGNTIYF.